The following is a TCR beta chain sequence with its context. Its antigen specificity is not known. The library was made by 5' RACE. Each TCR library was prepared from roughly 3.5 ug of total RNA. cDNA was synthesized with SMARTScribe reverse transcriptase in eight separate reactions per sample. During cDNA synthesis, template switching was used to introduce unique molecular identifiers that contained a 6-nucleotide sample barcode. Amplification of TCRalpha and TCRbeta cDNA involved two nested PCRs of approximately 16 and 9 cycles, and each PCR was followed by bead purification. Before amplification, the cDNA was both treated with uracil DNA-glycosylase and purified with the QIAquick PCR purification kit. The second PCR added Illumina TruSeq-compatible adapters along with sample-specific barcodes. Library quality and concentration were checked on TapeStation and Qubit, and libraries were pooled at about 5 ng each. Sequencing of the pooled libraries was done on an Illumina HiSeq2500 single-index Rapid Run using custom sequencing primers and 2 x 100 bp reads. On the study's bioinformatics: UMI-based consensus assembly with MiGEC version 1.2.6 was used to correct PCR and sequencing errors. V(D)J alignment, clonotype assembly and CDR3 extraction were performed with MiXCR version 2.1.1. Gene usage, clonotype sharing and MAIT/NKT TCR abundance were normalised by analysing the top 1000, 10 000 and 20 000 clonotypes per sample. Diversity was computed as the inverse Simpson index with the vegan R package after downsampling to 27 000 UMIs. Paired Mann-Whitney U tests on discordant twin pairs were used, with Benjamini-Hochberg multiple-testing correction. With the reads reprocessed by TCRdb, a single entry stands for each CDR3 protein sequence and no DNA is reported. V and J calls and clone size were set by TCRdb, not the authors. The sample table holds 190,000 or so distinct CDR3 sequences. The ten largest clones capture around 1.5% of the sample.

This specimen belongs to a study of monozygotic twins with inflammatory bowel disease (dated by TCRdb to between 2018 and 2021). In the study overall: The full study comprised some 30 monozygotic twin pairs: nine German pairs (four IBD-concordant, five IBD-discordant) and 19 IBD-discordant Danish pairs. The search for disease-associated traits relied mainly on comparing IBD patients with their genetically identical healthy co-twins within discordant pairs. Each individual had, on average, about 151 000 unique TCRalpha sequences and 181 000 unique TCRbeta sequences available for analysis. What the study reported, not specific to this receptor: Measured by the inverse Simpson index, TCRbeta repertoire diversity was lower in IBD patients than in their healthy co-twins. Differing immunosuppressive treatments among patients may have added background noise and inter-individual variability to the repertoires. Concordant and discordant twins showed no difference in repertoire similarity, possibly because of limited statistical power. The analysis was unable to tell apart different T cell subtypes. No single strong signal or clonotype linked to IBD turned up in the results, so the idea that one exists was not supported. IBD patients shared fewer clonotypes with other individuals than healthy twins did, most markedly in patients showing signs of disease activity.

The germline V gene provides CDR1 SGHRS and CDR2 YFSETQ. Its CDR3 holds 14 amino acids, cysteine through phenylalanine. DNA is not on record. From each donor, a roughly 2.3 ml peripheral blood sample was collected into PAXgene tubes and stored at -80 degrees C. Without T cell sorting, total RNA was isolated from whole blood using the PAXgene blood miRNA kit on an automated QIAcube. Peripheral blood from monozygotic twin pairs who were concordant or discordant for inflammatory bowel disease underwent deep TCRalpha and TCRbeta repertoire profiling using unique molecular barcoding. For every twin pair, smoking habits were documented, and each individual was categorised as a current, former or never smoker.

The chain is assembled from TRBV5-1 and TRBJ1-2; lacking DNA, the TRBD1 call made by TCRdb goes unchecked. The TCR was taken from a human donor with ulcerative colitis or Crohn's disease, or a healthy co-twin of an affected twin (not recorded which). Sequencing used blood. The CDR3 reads CASRDSNRDYGYTF.